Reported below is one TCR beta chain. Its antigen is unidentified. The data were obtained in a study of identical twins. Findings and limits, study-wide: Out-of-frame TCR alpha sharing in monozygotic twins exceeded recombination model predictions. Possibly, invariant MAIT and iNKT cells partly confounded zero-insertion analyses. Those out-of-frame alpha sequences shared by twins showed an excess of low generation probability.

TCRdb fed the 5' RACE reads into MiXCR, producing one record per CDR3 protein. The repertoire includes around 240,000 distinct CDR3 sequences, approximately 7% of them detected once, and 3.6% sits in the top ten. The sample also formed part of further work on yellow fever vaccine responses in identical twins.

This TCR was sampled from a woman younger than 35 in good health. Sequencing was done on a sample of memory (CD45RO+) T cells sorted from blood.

The CDR3 region is CASSKKSTGNYGYTF. The CDR3 nucleotides read TGTGCCAGCAGTAAAAAATCGACAGGGAACTATGGCTACACCTTC. The J gene is TRBJ1-2, the V gene TRBV27, with 7 bases fitting TRBD1. Germline-derived CDR1 and CDR2 are MNHEY and SMNVEV (reference sequence). This CDR3 region has 15 residues. The ends lost 5 bases at V and 2 bases at J; junction bases unmatched: 8.